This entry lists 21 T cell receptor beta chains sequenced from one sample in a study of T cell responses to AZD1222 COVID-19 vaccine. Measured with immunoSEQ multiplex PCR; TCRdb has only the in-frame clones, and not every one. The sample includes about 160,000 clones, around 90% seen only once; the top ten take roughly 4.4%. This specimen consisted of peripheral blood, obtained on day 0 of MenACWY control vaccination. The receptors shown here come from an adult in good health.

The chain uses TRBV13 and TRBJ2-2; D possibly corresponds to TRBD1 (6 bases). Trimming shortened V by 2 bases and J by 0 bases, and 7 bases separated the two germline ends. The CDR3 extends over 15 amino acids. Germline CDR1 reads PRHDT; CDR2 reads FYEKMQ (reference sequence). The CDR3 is CASSLRTANTGELFF. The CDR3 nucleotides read TGTGCCAGCAGCTTAAGGACAGCGAACACCGGGGAGCTGTTTTTT. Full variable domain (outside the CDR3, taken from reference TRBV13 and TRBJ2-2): AAGVIQSPRHLIKEKRETATLKCYPIPRHDTVYWYQQGPGQDPQFLISFYEKMQSDKGSIPDRFSAQQFSDYHSELNMSSLELGDSALYFCASSLRTANTGELFFGEGSRLTVL.

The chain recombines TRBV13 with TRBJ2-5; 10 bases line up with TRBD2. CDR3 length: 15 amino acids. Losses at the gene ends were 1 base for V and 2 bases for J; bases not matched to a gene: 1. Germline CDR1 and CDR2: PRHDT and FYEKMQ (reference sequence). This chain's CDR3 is CASSLVAGGQETQYF. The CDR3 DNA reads TGTGCCAGCAGCTTAGTAGCGGGAGGACAAGAGACCCAGTACTTC. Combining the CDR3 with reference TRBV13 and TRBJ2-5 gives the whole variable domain AAGVIQSPRHLIKEKRETATLKCYPIPRHDTVYWYQQGPGQDPQFLISFYEKMQSDKGSIPDRFSAQQFSDYHSELNMSSLELGDSALYFCASSLVAGGQETQYFGPGTRLLVL.

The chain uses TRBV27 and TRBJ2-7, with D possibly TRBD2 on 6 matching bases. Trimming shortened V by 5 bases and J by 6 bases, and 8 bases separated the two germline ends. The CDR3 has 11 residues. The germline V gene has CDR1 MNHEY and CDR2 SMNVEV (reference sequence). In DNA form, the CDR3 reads TGTGCCAGCAGTCAGGGACTCGAGCAGTACTTC. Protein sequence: CASSQGLEQYF.

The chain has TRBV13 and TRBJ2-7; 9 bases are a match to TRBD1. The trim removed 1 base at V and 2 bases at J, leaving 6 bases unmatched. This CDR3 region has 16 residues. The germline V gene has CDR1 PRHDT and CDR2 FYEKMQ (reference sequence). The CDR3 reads CASSLVRGTGPYEQYF. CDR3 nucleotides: TGTGCCAGCAGCTTAGTTCGGGGGACAGGGCCCTACGAGCAGTACTTC.

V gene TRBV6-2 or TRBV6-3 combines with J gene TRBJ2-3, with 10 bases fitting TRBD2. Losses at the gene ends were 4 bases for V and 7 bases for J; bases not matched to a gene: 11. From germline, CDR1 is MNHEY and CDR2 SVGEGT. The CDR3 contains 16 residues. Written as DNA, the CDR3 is TGTGCCAGCAGTTTTCACCTAGCGGGAGCAGTGAATACGCAGTATTTT. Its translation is CASSFHLAGAVNTQYF.

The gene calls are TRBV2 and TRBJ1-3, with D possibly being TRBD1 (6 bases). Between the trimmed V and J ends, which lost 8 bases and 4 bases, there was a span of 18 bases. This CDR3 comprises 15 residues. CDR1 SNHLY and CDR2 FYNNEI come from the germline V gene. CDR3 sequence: CASSTGAGFGNTIYF. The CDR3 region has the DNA TGTGCCAGCTCGACAGGAGCGGGATTCGGAAACACCATATATTTT.

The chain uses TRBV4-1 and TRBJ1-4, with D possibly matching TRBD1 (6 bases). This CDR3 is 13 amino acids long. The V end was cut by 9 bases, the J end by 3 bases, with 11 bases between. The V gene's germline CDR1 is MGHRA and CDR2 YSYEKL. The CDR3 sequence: CASSTGPNEKLFF. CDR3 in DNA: TGCGCCAGTTCTACAGGGCCTAATGAAAAACTGTTTTTT.

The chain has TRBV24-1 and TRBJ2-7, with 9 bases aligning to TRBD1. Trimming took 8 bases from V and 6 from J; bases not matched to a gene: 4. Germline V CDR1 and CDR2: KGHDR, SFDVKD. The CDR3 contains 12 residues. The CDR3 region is CATMGQGIEQYF. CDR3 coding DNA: TGTGCCACCATGGGACAGGGCATCGAGCAGTACTTC.

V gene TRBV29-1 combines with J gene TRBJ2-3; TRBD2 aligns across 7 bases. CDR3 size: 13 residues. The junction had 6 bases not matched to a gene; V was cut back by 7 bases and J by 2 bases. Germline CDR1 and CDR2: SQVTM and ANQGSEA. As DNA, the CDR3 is TGCAGCGGGTCTAGCGGACACACAGATACGCAGTATTTT. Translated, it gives CSGSSGHTDTQYF.

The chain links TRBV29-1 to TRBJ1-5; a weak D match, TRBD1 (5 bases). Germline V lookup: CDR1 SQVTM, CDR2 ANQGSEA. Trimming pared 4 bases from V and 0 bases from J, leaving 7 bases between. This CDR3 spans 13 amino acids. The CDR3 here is CSVVQDSNQPQHF. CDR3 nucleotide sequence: TGCAGCGTTGTACAGGATAGCAATCAGCCCCAGCATTTT.

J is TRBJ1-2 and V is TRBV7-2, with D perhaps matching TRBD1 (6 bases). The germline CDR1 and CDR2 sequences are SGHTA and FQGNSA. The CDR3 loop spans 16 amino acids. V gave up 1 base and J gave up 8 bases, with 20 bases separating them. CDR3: CASSLVPGGQGTGYTF. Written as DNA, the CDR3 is TGTGCCAGCAGCTTAGTTCCCGGAGGTCAGGGGACAGGCTACACCTTC.

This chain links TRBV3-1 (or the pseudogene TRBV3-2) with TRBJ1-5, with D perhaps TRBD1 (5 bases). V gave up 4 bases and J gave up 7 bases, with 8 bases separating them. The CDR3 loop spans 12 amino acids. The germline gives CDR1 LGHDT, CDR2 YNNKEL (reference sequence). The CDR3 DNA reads TGTGCCAGCAGCCCCTGGGGCCAGCCCCAGCATTTT. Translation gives CASSPWGQPQHF.

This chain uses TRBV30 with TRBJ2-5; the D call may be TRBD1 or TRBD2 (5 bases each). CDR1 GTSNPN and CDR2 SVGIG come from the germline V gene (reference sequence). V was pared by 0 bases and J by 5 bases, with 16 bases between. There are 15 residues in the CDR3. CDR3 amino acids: CAWSVGGTPGETQYF. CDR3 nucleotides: TGTGCCTGGAGTGTAGGTGGGACCCCGGGGGAGACCCAGTACTTC.

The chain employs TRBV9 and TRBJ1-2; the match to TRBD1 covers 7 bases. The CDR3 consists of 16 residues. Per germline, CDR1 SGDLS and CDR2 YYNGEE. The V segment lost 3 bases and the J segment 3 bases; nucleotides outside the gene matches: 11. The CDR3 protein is CASSGNLGQFDYGYTF. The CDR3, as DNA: TGTGCCAGCAGCGGAAACCTGGGACAGTTCGACTATGGCTACACCTTC.

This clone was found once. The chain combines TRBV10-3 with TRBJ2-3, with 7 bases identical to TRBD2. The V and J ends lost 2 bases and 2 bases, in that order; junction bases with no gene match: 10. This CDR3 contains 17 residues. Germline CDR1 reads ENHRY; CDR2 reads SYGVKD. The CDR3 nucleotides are TGTGCCATCAGTGAGCCCGGTCGTGGGGGGGACACAGATACGCAGTATTTT. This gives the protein CAISEPGRGGDTDTQYF.

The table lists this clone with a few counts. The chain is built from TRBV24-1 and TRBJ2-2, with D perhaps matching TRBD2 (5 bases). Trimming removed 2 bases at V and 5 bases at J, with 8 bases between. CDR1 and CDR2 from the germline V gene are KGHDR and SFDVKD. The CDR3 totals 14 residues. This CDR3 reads CATSDYPGTGELFF. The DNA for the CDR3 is TGTGCCACCAGTGATTATCCGGGGACCGGGGAGCTGTTTTTT.

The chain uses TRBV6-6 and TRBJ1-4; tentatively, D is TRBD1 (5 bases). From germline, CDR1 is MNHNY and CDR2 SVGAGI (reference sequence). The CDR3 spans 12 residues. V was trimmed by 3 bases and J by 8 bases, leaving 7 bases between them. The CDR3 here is CASSYDSEKLFF. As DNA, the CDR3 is TGTGCCAGCAGTTATGACAGCGAAAAACTGTTTTTT.

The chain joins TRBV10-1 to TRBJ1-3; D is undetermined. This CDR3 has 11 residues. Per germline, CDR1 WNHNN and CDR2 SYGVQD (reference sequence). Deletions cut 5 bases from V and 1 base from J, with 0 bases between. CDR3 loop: CASSSGNTIYF. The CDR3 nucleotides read TGCGCCAGCAGTTCTGGAAACACCATATATTTT.

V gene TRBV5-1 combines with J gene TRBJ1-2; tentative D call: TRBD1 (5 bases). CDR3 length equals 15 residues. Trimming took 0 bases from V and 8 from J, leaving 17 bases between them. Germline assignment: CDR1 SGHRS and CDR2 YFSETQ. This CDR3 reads CASSLESGGIEGYTF. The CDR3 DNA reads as TGCGCCAGCAGCTTGGAATCCGGGGGGATTGAAGGCTACACCTTC.

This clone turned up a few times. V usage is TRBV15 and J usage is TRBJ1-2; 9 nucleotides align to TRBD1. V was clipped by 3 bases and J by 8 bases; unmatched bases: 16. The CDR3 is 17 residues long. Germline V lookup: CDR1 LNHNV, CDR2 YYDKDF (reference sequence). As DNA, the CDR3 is TGTGCCACCAGCAGGGAAGAACCGGGACAGGGCTTTCAAGGCTACACCTTC. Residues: CATSREEPGQGFQGYTF.

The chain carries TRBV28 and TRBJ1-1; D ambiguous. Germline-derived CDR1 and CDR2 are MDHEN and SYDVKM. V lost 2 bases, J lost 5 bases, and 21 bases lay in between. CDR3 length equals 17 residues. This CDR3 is CASSLPRAVVGKTEAFF. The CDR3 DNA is TGTGCCAGCAGTTTACCCCGGGCCGTCGTGGGTAAAACTGAAGCTTTCTTT.